A selection of T cell receptor beta chains follows, all from one sample in a study of OX40 agonist ivuxolimab in advanced cancers. The table came from immunoSEQ multiplex PCR; TCRdb's copy has only in-frame clones and leaves some out. The profile shows roughly 56,000 clones, 70% to 90% of them singletons. Here the sequenced sample was CD4+ or CD8+ T cells sorted from blood, taken in a trial of the OX40 agonist ivuxolimab. The receptors were gathered from an adult with an advanced solid tumor such as melanoma, head and neck, liver or kidney cancer. Both conserved end residues are part of each CDR3. Fields, in order: J gene, V gene, clone size, D gene, CDR3 protein, CDR3 DNA. D genes are given only for firm matches. Where a row states a size, it is once, few, many or the class of an expanded clone; other rows omit it.

j_call: TRBJ2-7; v_call: TRBV6-5; clone_size: -; d_call: -; cdr3_aa: CASSSLTIEQYF; cdr3_nt: TGTGCCAGCAGTTCCCTTACCATCGAGCAGTACTTC
j_call: TRBJ1-3; v_call: TRBV4-3; clone_size: -; d_call: -; cdr3_aa: CASSQDSTGQAGNTIYF; cdr3_nt: TGCGCCAGCAGCCAAGATTCCACAGGGCAGGCTGGAAACACCATATATTTT
j_call: TRBJ2-5; v_call: TRBV20-1; clone_size: -; d_call: TRBD2; cdr3_aa: CLAGAGETQYF; cdr3_nt: TGCTTAGCGGGAGCTGGAGAGACCCAGTACTTC
j_call: TRBJ2-7; v_call: TRBV2; clone_size: -; d_call: -; cdr3_aa: CASGTESSYEQYF; cdr3_nt: TGTGCCAGCGGGACGGAGAGCTCCTACGAGCAGTACTTC
j_call: TRBJ2-7; v_call: TRBV6-6; clone_size: -; d_call: -; cdr3_aa: CASSYFSESYEQYF; cdr3_nt: TGTGCCAGCAGTTACTTTTCGGAGTCCTACGAGCAGTACTTC
j_call: TRBJ1-2; v_call: TRBV7-8; clone_size: -; d_call: -; cdr3_aa: CASSLRIRDKSGYTF; cdr3_nt: TGTGCCAGCAGCTTGAGAATCCGGGACAAATCTGGCTACACCTTC
j_call: TRBJ2-2; v_call: TRBV6-1; clone_size: -; d_call: TRBD1; cdr3_aa: CASSVGTGTGELFF; cdr3_nt: TGTGCCAGCAGTGTAGGGACAGGGACGGGGGAGCTGTTTTTT
j_call: TRBJ2-1; v_call: TRBV7-8; clone_size: -; d_call: TRBD2; cdr3_aa: CASSLADSGLHNEQFF; cdr3_nt: TGTGCCAGCAGCTTAGCTGATAGCGGGCTCCACAATGAGCAGTTCTTC
j_call: TRBJ2-7; v_call: TRBV6-1; clone_size: -; d_call: -; cdr3_aa: CASRDPQSREQYF; cdr3_nt: TGTGCCAGCAGGGACCCTCAGAGTCGCGAGCAGTACTTC
j_call: TRBJ2-1; v_call: TRBV18; clone_size: -; d_call: -; cdr3_aa: CASSASYNEQFF; cdr3_nt: TGTGCCAGCTCCGCCTCCTACAATGAGCAGTTCTTC
j_call: TRBJ2-7; v_call: TRBV9; clone_size: -; d_call: -; cdr3_aa: CASSATGTDNYEQYF; cdr3_nt: TGTGCCAGCAGCGCCACCGGGACGGATAACTACGAGCAGTACTTC
j_call: TRBJ2-1; v_call: TRBV5-8; clone_size: -; d_call: -; cdr3_aa: CASSSPGTLTNEQFF; cdr3_nt: TGTGCCAGCAGCTCCCCCGGGACCCTTACAAATGAGCAGTTCTTC
j_call: TRBJ2-1; v_call: TRBV6-6; clone_size: -; d_call: -; cdr3_aa: CASRSYNEQFF; cdr3_nt: TGTGCCAGCAGGTCCTACAATGAGCAGTTCTTC
j_call: TRBJ2-5; v_call: TRBV20-1; clone_size: once; d_call: TRBD2; cdr3_aa: CSAIGGSWYF; cdr3_nt: TGCAGTGCTATAGGCGGGAGTTGGTACTTC
j_call: TRBJ1-1; v_call: TRBV6-1; clone_size: -; d_call: TRBD1; cdr3_aa: CASSPGTVVSKAFF; cdr3_nt: TGTGCCAGCAGCCCCGGGACAGTGGTTAGCAAAGCTTTCTTT
j_call: TRBJ1-4; v_call: TRBV11-3; clone_size: -; d_call: TRBD1; cdr3_aa: CASSPPGTGEDTNEKLFF; cdr3_nt: TGTGCCAGCAGCCCACCGGGGACAGGGGAGGATACTAATGAAAAACTGTTTTTT
j_call: TRBJ1-3; v_call: TRBV14; clone_size: -; d_call: -; cdr3_aa: CASSQGTWIRNTIYF; cdr3_nt: TGTGCCAGCAGCCAAGGGACGTGGATACGAAACACCATATATTTT
j_call: TRBJ2-5; v_call: TRBV28; clone_size: -; d_call: -; cdr3_aa: CASSPVGGETQYF; cdr3_nt: TGTGCCAGCAGTCCCGTGGGGGGAGAGACCCAGTACTTC
j_call: TRBJ2-2; v_call: TRBV4-2; clone_size: -; d_call: -; cdr3_aa: CASSQTGANTGELFF; cdr3_nt: TGTGCCAGCAGCCAGACTGGGGCCAACACCGGGGAGCTGTTTTTT
j_call: TRBJ1-1; v_call: TRBV9; clone_size: -; d_call: TRBD1; cdr3_aa: CASSAQAGQGIEAFF; cdr3_nt: TGTGCCAGCAGCGCACAAGCGGGACAGGGAATTGAAGCTTTCTTT
j_call: TRBJ2-2; v_call: TRBV9; clone_size: -; d_call: -; cdr3_aa: CASSGGLAAYTGELFF; cdr3_nt: TGTGCCAGCAGCGGGGGGTTAGCGGCTTACACCGGGGAGCTGTTTTTT
j_call: TRBJ1-4; v_call: TRBV7-2; clone_size: once; d_call: TRBD1; cdr3_aa: CASSSRTGENEKLFF; cdr3_nt: TGTGCCAGCAGCTCCAGGACAGGGGAGAATGAAAAACTGTTTTTT
j_call: TRBJ1-5; v_call: TRBV28; clone_size: -; d_call: -; cdr3_aa: CASSVQGFNNQPQHF; cdr3_nt: TGTGCCAGCAGTGTACAGGGCTTCAACAATCAGCCCCAGCATTTT
j_call: TRBJ2-1; v_call: TRBV4-1; clone_size: -; d_call: TRBD2; cdr3_aa: CASSHLGTSGTRGSYNEQFF; cdr3_nt: TGCGCCAGCAGCCACCTAGGGACTAGCGGGACGAGAGGATCCTACAATGAGCAGTTCTTC
j_call: TRBJ1-3; v_call: TRBV6-6; clone_size: -; d_call: -; cdr3_aa: CASSSLSGNTIYF; cdr3_nt: TGTGCCAGCAGTTCGCTCTCTGGAAACACCATATATTTT
j_call: TRBJ1-4; v_call: TRBV7-9; clone_size: few; d_call: TRBD1; cdr3_aa: CASSLDQGDEKLFF; cdr3_nt: TGTGCCAGCAGCTTAGACCAGGGGGATGAAAAACTGTTTTTT
j_call: TRBJ2-3; v_call: TRBV16; clone_size: -; d_call: TRBD1; cdr3_aa: CASSSTQGFTDTQYF; cdr3_nt: TGTGCCAGCAGTTCAACACAGGGGTTCACAGATACGCAGTATTTT
j_call: TRBJ2-3; v_call: TRBV11-3; clone_size: few; d_call: -; cdr3_aa: CASSLDFRDTQYF; cdr3_nt: TGTGCCAGCAGCTTAGATTTCAGAGATACGCAGTATTTT
j_call: TRBJ1-1; v_call: TRBV29-1; clone_size: -; d_call: -; cdr3_aa: CSVVQRRGSFF; cdr3_nt: TGCAGCGTTGTTCAGAGGAGAGGGTCTTTCTTT
j_call: TRBJ1-1; v_call: TRBV19; clone_size: -; d_call: -; cdr3_aa: CASSMALGTGGFGTEAFF; cdr3_nt: TGTGCCAGTAGTATGGCACTTGGGACGGGGGGATTCGGCACTGAAGCTTTCTTT
j_call: TRBJ2-7; v_call: TRBV7-2; clone_size: -; d_call: -; cdr3_aa: CASSLNFGGNEQYF; cdr3_nt: TGTGCCAGCAGCTTAAATTTCGGGGGTAACGAGCAGTACTTC
j_call: TRBJ1-2; v_call: TRBV5-6; clone_size: -; d_call: TRBD1; cdr3_aa: CASSSTGDYGYTF; cdr3_nt: TGTGCCAGCAGCTCTACAGGGGACTATGGCTACACCTTC
j_call: TRBJ1-2; v_call: TRBV4-1; clone_size: -; d_call: -; cdr3_aa: CASSLNFQGDPYGYTF; cdr3_nt: TGCGCCAGCAGCCTGAATTTTCAGGGTGATCCCTATGGCTACACCTTC
j_call: TRBJ1-1; v_call: TRBV4-1; clone_size: -; d_call: -; cdr3_aa: CASSPPLQGRTEAFF; cdr3_nt: TGCGCCAGCAGCCCCCCACTACAGGGTCGCACTGAAGCTTTCTTT
j_call: TRBJ2-5; v_call: TRBV4-1; clone_size: -; d_call: -; cdr3_aa: CASSQEEYQETQYF; cdr3_nt: TGCGCCAGCAGCCAAGAAGAGTACCAAGAGACCCAGTACTTC
j_call: TRBJ2-7; v_call: TRBV28; clone_size: once; d_call: -; cdr3_aa: CASSQTTASYEQYF; cdr3_nt: TGTGCCAGCAGTCAGACGACGGCCTCCTACGAGCAGTACTTC
j_call: TRBJ2-7; v_call: TRBV28; clone_size: -; d_call: -; cdr3_aa: CASSLGLVGEQYF; cdr3_nt: TGTGCCAGCAGTTTGGGTCTAGTCGGGGAGCAGTACTTC
j_call: TRBJ1-5; v_call: TRBV27; clone_size: -; d_call: -; cdr3_aa: CASGHREEEPQHF; cdr3_nt: TGTGCCAGCGGCCACAGGGAAGAGGAGCCCCAGCATTTT
j_call: TRBJ2-7; v_call: TRBV7-9; clone_size: -; d_call: TRBD1; cdr3_aa: CASSSTDPGQGPYEQYF; cdr3_nt: TGTGCCAGCAGCTCTACCGACCCGGGACAGGGGCCCTACGAGCAGTACTTC
j_call: TRBJ1-1; v_call: TRBV5-1; clone_size: -; d_call: -; cdr3_aa: CASSPVRGNTEAFF; cdr3_nt: TGCGCCAGCAGCCCGGTGAGGGGGAACACTGAAGCTTTCTTT
j_call: TRBJ2-7; v_call: TRBV6-1; clone_size: few; d_call: -; cdr3_aa: CASSEWVEQYF; cdr3_nt: TGTGCCAGCAGTGAGTGGGTCGAGCAGTACTTC
j_call: TRBJ1-5; v_call: TRBV5-6; clone_size: -; d_call: -; cdr3_aa: CASSLGGGDNQPQHF; cdr3_nt: TGTGCCAGCAGCTTGGGCGGGGGGGACAATCAGCCCCAGCATTTT
j_call: TRBJ2-5; v_call: TRBV6-5; clone_size: once; d_call: TRBD2; cdr3_aa: CASSYGLAGVETQYF; cdr3_nt: TGTGCCAGCAGTTACGGGCTAGCGGGAGTTGAGACCCAGTACTTC
j_call: TRBJ1-1; v_call: TRBV5-1; clone_size: -; d_call: -; cdr3_aa: CASSSQAGNTEAFF; cdr3_nt: TGCGCCAGCAGCTCCCAAGCGGGGAACACTGAAGCTTTCTTT
j_call: TRBJ2-1; v_call: TRBV12-5; clone_size: once; d_call: TRBD1; cdr3_aa: CASGFSSQGANEQFF; cdr3_nt: TGTGCTAGTGGTTTTTCCTCCCAGGGGGCGAATGAGCAGTTCTTC